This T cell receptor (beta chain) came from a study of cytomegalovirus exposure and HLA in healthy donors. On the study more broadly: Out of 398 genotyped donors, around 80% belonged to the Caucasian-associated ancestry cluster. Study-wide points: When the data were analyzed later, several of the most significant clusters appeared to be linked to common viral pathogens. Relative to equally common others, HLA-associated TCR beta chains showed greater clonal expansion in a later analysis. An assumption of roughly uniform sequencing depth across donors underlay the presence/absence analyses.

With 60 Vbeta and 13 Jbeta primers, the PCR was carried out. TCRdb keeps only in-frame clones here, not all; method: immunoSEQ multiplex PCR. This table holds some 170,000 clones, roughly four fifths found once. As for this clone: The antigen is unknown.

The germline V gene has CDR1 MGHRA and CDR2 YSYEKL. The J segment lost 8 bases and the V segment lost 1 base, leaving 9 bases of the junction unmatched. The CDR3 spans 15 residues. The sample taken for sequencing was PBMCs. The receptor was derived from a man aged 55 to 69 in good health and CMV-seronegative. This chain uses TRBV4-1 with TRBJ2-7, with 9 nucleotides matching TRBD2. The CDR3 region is CASSQAGLARPQQYF. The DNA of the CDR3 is TGCGCCAGCAGCCAAGCGGGACTAGCACGGCCCCAGCAGTACTTC.